This entry is about one T cell receptor (beta chain). Its cognate antigen is unknown. From germline, CDR1 is LGHNT and CDR2 FRNRAP. V was pared by 2 bases and J by 3 bases, with 5 bases between. The CDR3 sequence is 13 residues long. The record originates from a study of cytomegalovirus exposure and HLA in healthy donors. About the study: Caucasian-associated ancestry cluster membership applied to less than 85% of under 450 genotyped donors.

A multiplex PCR was run with 60 Vbeta primers and 13 Jbeta primers. Clones were sequenced by immunoSEQ multiplex PCR, and TCRdb holds only the in-frame ones, with some missing. The table lists 120,000 or so clones, over 70% of them singletons. Study-wide results and caveats: Later on, an analysis showed TCR association rates differing by HLA locus, with DRB1 the most and HLA-C the fewest. The authors enumerated around 150 TCR beta chains as linked to cytomegalovirus. Most CMV-associated TCR beta chains appeared HLA-restricted in a later analysis.

The receptor's source is a man younger than 35 in good health and CMV-seropositive. Sequenced: PBMCs. The chain combines TRBV12-5 with TRBJ1-3; D not resolved. CDR3 sequence reads: CASGLTSGNTIYF. The CDR3 coding sequence is TGTGCTAGTGGTTTGACAAGTGGAAACACCATATATTTT.